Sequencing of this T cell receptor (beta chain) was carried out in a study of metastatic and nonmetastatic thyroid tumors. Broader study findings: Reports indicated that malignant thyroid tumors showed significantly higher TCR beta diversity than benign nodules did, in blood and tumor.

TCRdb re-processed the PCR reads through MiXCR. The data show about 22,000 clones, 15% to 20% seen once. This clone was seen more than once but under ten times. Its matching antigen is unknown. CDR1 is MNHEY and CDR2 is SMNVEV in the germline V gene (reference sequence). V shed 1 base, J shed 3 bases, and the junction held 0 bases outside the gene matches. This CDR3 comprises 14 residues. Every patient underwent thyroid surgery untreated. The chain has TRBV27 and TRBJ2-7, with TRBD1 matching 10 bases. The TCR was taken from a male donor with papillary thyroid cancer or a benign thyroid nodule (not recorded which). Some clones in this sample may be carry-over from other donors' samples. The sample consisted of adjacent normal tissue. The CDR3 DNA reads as TGTGCCAGCAGTTTATGGACAGGGGGCTACGAGCAGTACTTC. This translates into CASSLWTGGYEQYF.